A selection of T cell receptor beta chains follows, all from one sample in a study of breast tumors, draining lymph nodes, adjacent tissues. TCRdb processed the multiplex PCR reads anew with MiXCR; each CDR3 protein has one entry. The table lists 150,000 to 200,000 distinct CDR3 sequences, 30% to 35% of them singletons. The specimen was axillary lymph node tissue. Source of these receptors: a female donor with breast cancer. Some clones in this sample may be carry-over from other donors' samples. The CDR3 runs from the conserved cysteine through the conserved F or W. The D gene is left open where the match is weak. Rows give clone size only sometimes, using once, few, many, or a class for an expanded clone.

size,D,V,length,J,DNA,CDR3
many,.,TRBV6-4,13,TRBJ2-1,TGTGCCAGCAGTGACTCACTGTACAATGAGCAGTTCTTC,CASSDSLYNEQFF
.,TRBD1,TRBV6-5,16,TRBJ2-7,TGTGCCAGCAGTCACTCGACCTCTGAGGGGGCTATTGAGCAGTACTTC,CASSHSTSEGAIEQYF
.,.,TRBV11-1,18,TRBJ2-2,TGTGCCAGCAGTTGGGACTCTCCCCGGGCCCAAAGGGACGGGGAGCTGTTTTTT,CASSWDSPRAQRDGELFF
.,TRBD1,TRBV4-2,22,TRBJ1-1,TGTGCCAGCAGCCAAGGGAGCTCCAGAGTGGGGACAGGCCTTCACATGAACACTGAAGCTTTCTTT,CASSQGSSRVGTGLHMNTEAFF
many,TRBD2,TRBV6-6,20,TRBJ2-7,TGTGCCAGCAGTTCGACCGGGACTAGCGGGAGTCACTCACGAACCTACGAGCAGTACTTC,CASSSTGTSGSHSRTYEQYF
.,.,TRBV7-9,14,TRBJ1-1,TGTGCCAGCAGCTTTTTGCAGGGACGCGCTGAAGCTTTCTTT,CASSFLQGRAEAFF
many,TRBD2,TRBV10-3,12,TRBJ2-1,TGTGCCATCATGACTAGCCTCAATGAGCAGTTCTTC,CAIMTSLNEQFF
.,.,TRBV12-3/TRBV12-4,16,TRBJ1-6,TGTGCCAGCAGTGGGACTAGCGGGAGGCAATATTCACCCCTCCACTTT,CASSGTSGRQYSPLHF
few,.,TRBV9,15,TRBJ1-2,.,CASSVGQGNHYGSTF
.,.,TRBV6-1,16,TRBJ1-5,TGTGCCAGTTTGCCGGGACGGCCGCCCTTGAATCAGCCCCAGCATTTT,CASLPGRPPLNQPQHF
.,TRBD1,TRBV12-5,15,TRBJ1-5,TGTGCTAGTGGTTCCCGGAGGGGGCTTAATCAGCCCCAGCATTTT,CASGSRRGLNQPQHF
many,.,TRBV13,13,TRBJ2-5,TGTGCCAGCAGCAGGGCGCGCGGGGAGACCCAGTACTTC,CASSRARGETQYF
.,TRBD2,TRBV27,16,TRBJ2-7,TGTGCCAGCAGTTTGACTAGCGGGATGAGCTCCTACGAGCAGTACTTC,CASSLTSGMSSYEQYF
.,TRBD2,TRBV11-2,15,TRBJ2-2,TGTGCCAACAGCTCGGGACTAGCGGCCACCGGGGAGCTGTTTTTT,CANSSGLAATGELFF
.,.,TRBV14,15,TRBJ2-7,TGTGCCAGCAGCCCTCTGGGAAAGTCCTTCTCCGAGCAGTACTTC,CASSPLGKSFSEQYF
many,.,TRBV30,11,TRBJ1-5,TGTGCCTGGGGAACGAATCAGCCCCAGCATTTT,CAWGTNQPQHF
many,TRBD2,TRBV20-1,13,TRBJ2-2,TGCAGTGCCTATAGCGGGAGTCCCGGGGAGCTGTTTTTT,CSAYSGSPGELFF
.,.,TRBV20-1,16,TRBJ2-5,TGCAGTGCTAGACCCCCCACCCGAACTGCCCAAGAGACCCAGTACTTC,CSARPPTRTAQETQYF
many,.,TRBV20-1,14,TRBJ1-4,TGCAGTGCTAGGAAGGGGGCAACTAATGAAAAACTGTTTTTT,CSARKGATNEKLFF
many,.,TRBV15,13,TRBJ1-4,TGTGCCACCAGCAGGGGCATGGATGAAAAACTGTTTTTT,CATSRGMDEKLFF
many,TRBD1,TRBV10-3,15,TRBJ2-7,TGTGCCATCAGGGCCCAGGGACAGGTCTCCTACGAGCAGTACTTC,CAIRAQGQVSYEQYF
.,.,TRBV10-1,14,TRBJ2-2,TGCGCCAGCAGTGAGTTCGCGAACACCGGGGAGCTGTTTTTT,CASSEFANTGELFF
many,TRBD2,TRBV29-1,15,TRBJ2-5,TGCAGCGTCTCCGGGACTAGCGGAGGAATCCCCTCCCTGTACTTC,CSVSGTSGGIPSLYF
many,TRBD1,TRBV5-1,15,TRBJ1-4,TGCGCCAGCAGCTTGGAGAGGGGGCAGGGCGAAAAACTGTTTTTT,CASSLERGQGEKLFF
many,TRBD2,TRBV20-1,13,TRBJ2-3,TGCAGTGCCCAAGCGGGGAGCACAGATACGCAGTATTTT,CSAQAGSTDTQYF
many,.,TRBV28,16,TRBJ1-4,TGTGCCAGCACCTCCGCCGGGGGTCTCACTAATGAAAAACTGTTTTTT,CASTSAGGLTNEKLFF
.,.,TRBV7-9,16,TRBJ1-5,TGTGCCAGCAGCTCCCCCCCGGGGGGAAGCAAACAACCCCAGCATTTT,CASSSPPGGSKQPQHF
many,TRBD2,TRBV2,15,TRBJ2-5,TGTGCCAGCAGTGAAGAGCTAGCGGGGCAAGAGACCCAGTACTTC,CASSEELAGQETQYF
many,.,TRBV10-2,18,TRBJ1-6,TGCGCCAGCAGTCCTAGCGGGGGGTTAAGGGTTGATAATTCACCCCTCCACTTT,CASSPSGGLRVDNSPLHF
many,TRBD1,TRBV11-3,13,TRBJ2-3,TGTGCCAGCAGATTGACAGGGGGGGATACGCAGTATTTT,CASRLTGGDTQYF
many,.,TRBV7-3,22,TRBJ1-6,TGTGCCAGCAGCTCCCCCCCGTGTTGCCGCGCAGAGGAGGGAGTCGTTAATTCACCCCTCCACTTT,CASSSPPCCRAEEGVVNSPLHF
many,.,TRBV11-1,14,TRBJ2-7,TGTGCCAGCAGCTTATCTGGCAGATCGGGCGAGCAGTACTTC,CASSLSGRSGEQYF
.,.,TRBV6-1,12,TRBJ2-7,TGTGCCAGCGTAGGGGTAAACTACGAGCAGTACTTC,CASVGVNYEQYF
.,.,TRBV18,16,TRBJ2-2,TGTGCCAGCTCACCAAAATTTAAGGAGAACACCGGGGAGCTGTTTTTT,CASSPKFKENTGELFF
.,TRBD1,TRBV14,13,TRBJ2-7,TGTGCCAGCAGCCAGGGACAGTGGTACGAGCAGTACTTC,CASSQGQWYEQYF
.,TRBD2,TRBV15,15,TRBJ2-7,TGTGCCACCAGCAGCGTAAGGGAGGGGTCCTACGAGCAGTACTTC,CATSSVREGSYEQYF
many,TRBD2,TRBV6-6,19,TRBJ2-1,TGTGCCAGCAGTTCCTCGACTAGCGGGAGTGCTCGGCGCGCGAATGAGCAGTTCTTC,CASSSSTSGSARRANEQFF